This T cell receptor beta chain was found in a study of shared T cell receptors in the human thymus. This CDR3 is 21 amino acids long. With 1 base removed from V and 2 bases from J, the gap between germline ends came to 30 bases. Germline assignment: CDR1 LGHNA and CDR2 YSLEER. TCRdb keeps only in-frame clones here, not all; method: immunoSEQ multiplex PCR. This table has over 450,000 clones, around 78% appearing once. These data were also reused for a study on human thymus T cells. That paper notes: Congenital heart defects were the reason for the corrective surgery that the donors, healthy Finnish infants, were having. Corrective cardiac surgery supplied the resected thymus tissue. Thymic and blood repertoires appeared to show biased V and J gene usage. Overlap was high between thymic repertoires from unrelated individuals, as reported in related research.

The chain recombines TRBV4-3 with TRBJ2-7; D is possibly TRBD2 (5 bases). The receptor was derived from a boy in the first two years of life with a congenital heart defect. The sample consisted of thymocytes. This chain's CDR3 is CASSQVSRPRVPAGQPYEQYF. As DNA, the CDR3 is TGCGCCAGCAGCCAAGTTAGTCGACCGAGGGTCCCGGCGGGTCAACCCTACGAGCAGTACTTC.